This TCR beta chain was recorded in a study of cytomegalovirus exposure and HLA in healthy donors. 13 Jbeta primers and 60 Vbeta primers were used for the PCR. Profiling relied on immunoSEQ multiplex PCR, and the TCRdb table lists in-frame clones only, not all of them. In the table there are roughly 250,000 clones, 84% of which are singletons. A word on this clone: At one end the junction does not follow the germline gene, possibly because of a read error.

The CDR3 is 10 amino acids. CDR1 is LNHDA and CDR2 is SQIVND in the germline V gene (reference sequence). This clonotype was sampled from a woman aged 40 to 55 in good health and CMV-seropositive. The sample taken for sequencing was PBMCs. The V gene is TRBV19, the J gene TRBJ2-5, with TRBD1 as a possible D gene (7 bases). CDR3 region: CASSIRGVDF. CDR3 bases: TGTGCCAGTAGTATCAGGGGGGTGGACTTC.